This record looks at one T cell receptor beta chain sequence and its context. The antigen remains unidentified. The sample carries other DNA sequences with the same CDR3. The sample comes from a study of cytomegalovirus exposure and HLA in healthy donors. The wider study: From approximately 170 million T cells, an earlier analysis saw around 120 million unique TCR beta sequences.

Germline V gives CDR1 SEHNR, CDR2 FQNEAQ (reference sequence). Trimming left V 5 bases short and J 5 bases short, with 13 bases between. This CDR3 has 13 residues. General study points: TRBV6-2, TRBV6-3 and some other V segments were excluded as indistinguishable. A few CMV-associated chains were confirmed in vitro to be specific for CMV antigens.

At collection, donors were nominally healthy, but unrecorded immune exposures were probable. The PCR was carried out with 60 Vbeta primers and 13 Jbeta primers. Data came from immunoSEQ multiplex PCR; TCRdb stores just in-frame clones and leaves some out. The sample lists approximately 88,000 clones, 75% to 85% occurring once. The sequenced material came from PBMCs. This TCR was sampled from a young man in good health and CMV-seronegative. The chain links TRBV7-9 to TRBJ2-7; tentatively, D is TRBD1 (6 bases). This CDR3 is CASSLRTVDEQYF. DNA of the CDR3: TGTGCCAGCAGCCTACGGACAGTTGACGAGCAGTACTTC.